The 21 T cell receptor beta chains below come from one sample, sequenced in a study of shared clonotypes between healthy human individuals (dated by TCRdb to 2020 to 2022). Library preparation was by the immunoSEQ multiplex PCR assay. TCRdb limited this immuneACCESS table to in-frame rearrangements with V and J called. A share of clones is missing; checked studies link under half to unresolved V genes, and the rest is unexplained. This sample comprises some 2,100,000 clones, almost 96% of them detected only once. The leading ten clones occupy around 0.13% of the sample. The sequencing input was naive CD4+ T cells sorted from blood. In the paper's terms, the cell subset or site label means: CD45RA+ positively selected. The source is a man aged 18 to 30 in good health.

The chain has TRBV7-8 and TRBJ1-4, with no clear D. The CDR3 has 14 amino acids. Germline values: CDR1 SGHVS, CDR2 FQNEAQ. V was clipped by 1 base and J by 5 bases, with 8 bases between them. CDR3 sequence (DNA): TGTGCCAGCAGCTTAGGCAGCACCAATGAAAAACTGTTTTTT. It encodes CASSLGSTNEKLFF.

A note on this clone: Other DNA sequences in this sample translate to the same CDR3. The gene calls are TRBV18 and TRBJ2-5; unclear D gene. Germline V gene data show CDR1 as KGHSH and CDR2 as LQKENI. The ends were cut back, 3 bases at V and 5 bases at J, with 10 bases in the middle. The CDR3 has 13 amino acids. The CDR3 bases are TGTGCCAGCTCACCCGGCCTGGGGGAGACCCAGTACTTC. It encodes CASSPGLGETQYF.

The rearrangement links TRBV7-2 to TRBJ1-6; maybe TRBD1 (5 bases). The ends were cut back, 5 bases at V and 10 bases at J, with 15 bases in the middle. There are 14 residues in the CDR3. In germline, CDR1 is SGHTA, CDR2 FQGNSA. CDR3 in DNA: TGTGCCAGCAGCGAAGGACATTACAGGTCACCCCTCCACTTT. Translating gives CASSEGHYRSPLHF.

This clone was picked up one time. The chain has TRBV11-1 and TRBJ1-1, with 10 bases aligning to TRBD1. J lost 6 bases, V lost 1 base, and 5 bases had no gene match. Germline values: CDR1 SGHAT, CDR2 FQDESV (reference sequence). The CDR3 sequence is 15 residues long. The DNA for the CDR3 is TGTGCCAGCAGCTTAGGGGCCGGGACAGGGGCTGAAGCTTTCTTT. It is translated as CASSLGAGTGAEAFF.

The chain employs TRBV4-3 and TRBJ2-2; D could derive from TRBD1 or TRBD2 (6 bases each). The germline V gene encodes CDR1 LGHNA and CDR2 YSLEER. Trimming left V 4 bases short and J 6 bases short, with 18 bases between. The CDR3 is 16 amino acids. The DNA for the CDR3 is TGCGCCAGCAGCCCCGGTAGGGGGGCGCGGTCCGGGGAGCTGTTTTTT. Protein product: CASSPGRGARSGELFF.

The chain is built from TRBV7-2 and TRBJ1-6; 10 bases map to TRBD1. The CDR3 runs 15 residues. V lost 5 bases, J lost 8 bases, and 6 bases stayed unmatched. The germline V gene encodes CDR1 SGHTA and CDR2 FQGNSA. The CDR3 is CASSAPGTGDSPLHF. Here the CDR3 DNA reads TGTGCCAGCAGCGCGCCCGGGACAGGGGATTCACCCCTCCACTTT. The complete variable domain, with remaining parts taken from reference TRBV7-2 and TRBJ1-6, reads GAGVSQSPSNKVTEKGKDVELRCDPISGHTALYWYRQSLGQGLEFLIYFQGNSAPDKSGLPSDRFSAERTGGSVSTLTIQRTQQEDSAVYLCASSAPGTGDSPLHFGNGTRLTVT.

The CDR3 DNA reads TGCAGCGTCCGATACCGGGACACCGAATACGAGCAGTACTTC. Its translation: CSVRYRDTEYEQYF. This chain links TRBV29-1 with TRBJ2-7, with D maybe TRBD1 (6 bases). V was trimmed by 6 bases and J by 4 bases, leaving 19 bases between them. Germline values: CDR1 SQVTM, CDR2 ANQGSEA. This CDR3 has 14 amino acids.

This chain links TRBV5-4 with TRBJ2-1; D gene unclear. The germline V and J ends were trimmed by 3 bases and 3 bases, with 10 bases remaining between them. The CDR3 spans 14 residues. Germline-derived CDR1 and CDR2 are SGHNT and YYREEE (reference sequence). The CDR3 sequence: CASSYRPDYNEQFF. The CDR3 nucleotides read TGTGCCAGCAGCTATAGACCGGACTACAATGAGCAGTTCTTC. The full variable domain, completed using reference TRBV5-4 and TRBJ2-1, is ETGVTQSPTHLIKTRGQQVTLRCSSQSGHNTVSWYQQALGQGPQFIFQYYREEENGRGNFPPRFSGLQFPNYSSELNVNALELDDSALYLCASSYRPDYNEQFFGPGTRLTVL.

CDR3 sequence (DNA): TGTGCCAGCTCAACAGGGAATCGGATCCCCTACGAGCAGTACTTC. This encodes CASSTGNRIPYEQYF. J is TRBJ2-7 and V is TRBV28; possible D gene TRBD1, 6 bases. Per germline, CDR1 MDHEN and CDR2 SYDVKM. CDR3 length: 15 amino acids. V was trimmed by 8 bases and J by 2 bases, leaving 19 bases between them.

The CDR3 here is CASSQQPSYEQYF. The CDR3 nucleotides read TGTGCCAGCAGCCAACAACCATCCTACGAGCAGTACTTC. This chain links TRBV14 with TRBJ2-7, with D unclear. The germline gives CDR1 SGHDN, CDR2 FVKESK. Trimming left V 2 bases short and J 1 base short, with 6 bases between. CDR3 length equals 13 residues.

The J gene is TRBJ2-1, the V gene TRBV5-4; D remains ambiguous. Germline V gene data show CDR1 as SGHNT and CDR2 as YYREEE (reference sequence). This CDR3 spans 14 amino acids. V dropped 4 bases and J dropped 4 bases, with 12 bases sitting between them. The CDR3 sequence is CASSPLNSYNEQFF. The CDR3 DNA is TGTGCCAGCAGCCCCCTTAACAGTTACAATGAGCAGTTCTTC.

The chain recombines TRBV5-1 with TRBJ1-5; D remains ambiguous. From germline, CDR1 is SGHRS and CDR2 YFSETQ. Trimming removed 4 bases from V and 2 bases from J, with 16 bases in between. The CDR3 loop spans 16 amino acids. DNA for the CDR3: TGCGCCAGCAGCCCGGATCCGGGGAAAGGCAATCAGCCCCAGCATTTT. Protein: CASSPDPGKGNQPQHF.

This sequence joins TRBV6-5 and TRBJ2-7; 9 bases fit TRBD1. CDR3 size: 16 residues. The J segment lost 5 bases and the V segment lost 0 bases, leaving 8 bases of the junction unmatched. In germline, CDR1 is MNHEY, CDR2 SVGAGI. CDR3 region: CASSYSGGQGLHEQYF. The CDR3 nucleotides read TGTGCCAGCAGTTACTCTGGGGGACAGGGACTCCACGAGCAGTACTTC.

This clone was observed a single time. J is TRBJ2-5 and V is TRBV11-2; D unclear. This CDR3 spans 13 amino acids. Trimming shortened V by 1 base and J by 4 bases, and 7 bases separated the two germline ends. Looked up from germline, CDR1 is SGHAT and CDR2 is FQNNGV. CDR3 residues: CASSLGGIETQYF. The CDR3 DNA sequence: TGTGCCAGCAGCTTAGGAGGAATAGAGACCCAGTACTTC.

The chain combines TRBV6-5 with TRBJ1-2, with 7 bases fitting TRBD1. V was pared by 10 bases and J by 3 bases, with 8 bases of the junction left unmatched. Germline values: CDR1 MNHEY, CDR2 SVGAGI. This CDR3 is 13 amino acids long. In nucleotides, the CDR3 is TGTGCCATTACGAAGGGGGCTCACTATGGCTACACCTTC. Encoded protein: CAITKGAHYGYTF.

This clone was observed once. V usage is TRBV10-3 and J usage is TRBJ1-4; perhaps TRBD1 as D (6 bases). CDR1 ENHRY and CDR2 SYGVKD come from the germline V gene. Trimming took 10 bases from V and 5 from J, leaving 20 bases between them. The CDR3 is made up of 15 amino acids. The CDR3 DNA sequence: TGTGCCACGGGGGGCACACCAGGTGGCAATGAAAAACTGTTTTTT. Its protein product is CATGGTPGGNEKLFF.

The V call is TRBV6-5, the J call TRBJ1-4; 8 bases line up with TRBD1. The CDR3 has 13 amino acids. Trimming removed 4 bases from V and 8 bases from J; junction bases left unmatched: 3. Germline V gene data show CDR1 as MNHEY and CDR2 as SVGAGI. The CDR3 DNA is TGTGCCAGCAGTTGGGCAGGGGGCGAAAAACTGTTTTTT. This gives the protein CASSWAGGEKLFF.

The chain has TRBV30 and TRBJ2-6, with unresolved D. The CDR3 runs to 17 residues. V gave up 4 bases and J gave up 1 base, with 17 bases separating them. Germline V gene sequence: CDR1 GTSNPN, CDR2 SVGIG (reference sequence). The CDR3 loop reads CAWTPVTGKSGANVLTF. The CDR3 DNA is TGTGCCTGGACCCCGGTTACTGGGAAGTCTGGGGCCAACGTCCTGACTTTC.

The rearrangement uses TRBV11-3 and TRBJ1-2, with TRBD1 matching 9 bases. CDR3 size: 14 residues. Per the germline V gene, CDR1 is SGHNT and CDR2 is YENEEA. V shed 0 bases and J 8 bases; nucleotides not matched to a gene: 4. CDR3 region: CASSLDGTGRGYTF. CDR3 DNA: TGTGCCAGCAGCTTAGATGGGACAGGGAGAGGCTACACCTTC. The full variable domain, with the rest looked up from reference TRBV11-3 and TRBJ1-2, is EAGVVQSPRYKIIEKKQPVAFWCNPISGHNTLYWYLQNLGQGPELLIRYENEEAVDDSQLPKDRFSAERLKGVDSTLKIQPAELGDSAVYLCASSLDGTGRGYTFGSGTRLTVV.

The CDR3 DNA reads TGTGCCAGCAGTTTGTGGGGGCTAGGTGGCTACACCTTC. It encodes CASSLWGLGGYTF. The chain joins TRBV28 to TRBJ1-2, with D possibly being TRBD1 (6 bases). CDR1 MDHEN and CDR2 SYDVKM come from the germline V gene. V shed 3 bases and J shed 7 bases, with 12 bases lying between them. There are 13 residues in the CDR3.

The chain uses TRBV15 and TRBJ1-4; tentative D call: TRBD1 (6 bases). V was cut by 5 bases and J by 3 bases, with 13 bases left in between. Germline V gives CDR1 LNHNV, CDR2 YYDKDF (reference sequence). The CDR3 totals 15 residues. The CDR3 spells CATSQGSGSNEKLFF. The CDR3 nucleotides read TGTGCCACCAGCCAGGGGTCGGGGTCTAATGAAAAACTGTTTTTT.